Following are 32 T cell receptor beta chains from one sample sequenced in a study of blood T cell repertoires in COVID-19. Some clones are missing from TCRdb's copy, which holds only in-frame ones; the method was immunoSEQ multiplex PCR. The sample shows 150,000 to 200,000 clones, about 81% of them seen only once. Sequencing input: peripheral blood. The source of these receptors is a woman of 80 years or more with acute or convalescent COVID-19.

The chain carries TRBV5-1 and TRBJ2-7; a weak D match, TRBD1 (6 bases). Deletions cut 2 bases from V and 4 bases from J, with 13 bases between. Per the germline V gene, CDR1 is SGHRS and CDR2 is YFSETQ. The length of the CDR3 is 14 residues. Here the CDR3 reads CASSFAGTTYEQYF. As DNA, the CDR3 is TGCGCCAGCAGCTTTGCCGGGACAACTTACGAGCAGTACTTC. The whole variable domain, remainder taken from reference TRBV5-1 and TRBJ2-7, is KAGVTQTPRYLIKTRGQQVTLSCSPISGHRSVSWYQQTPGQGLQFLFEYFSETQRNKGNFPGRFSGRQFSNSRSEMNVSTLELGDSALYLCASSFAGTTYEQYFGPGTRLTVT.

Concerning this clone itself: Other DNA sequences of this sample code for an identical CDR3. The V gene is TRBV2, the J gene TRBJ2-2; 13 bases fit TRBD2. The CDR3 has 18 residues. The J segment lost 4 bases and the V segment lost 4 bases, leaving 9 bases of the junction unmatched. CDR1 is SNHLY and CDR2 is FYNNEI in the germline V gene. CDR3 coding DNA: TGTGCCAGCAGTGGAGGACTAGCGGGGGCCTCTGTCACCGGGGAGCTGTTTTTT. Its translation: CASSGGLAGASVTGELFF.

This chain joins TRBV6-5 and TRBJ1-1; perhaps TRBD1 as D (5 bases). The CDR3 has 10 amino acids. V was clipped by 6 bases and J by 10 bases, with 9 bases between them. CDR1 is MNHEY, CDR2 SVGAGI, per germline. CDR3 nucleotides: TGTGCCAGCAGGGACATTCCAGCTTTCTTT. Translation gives CASRDIPAFF.

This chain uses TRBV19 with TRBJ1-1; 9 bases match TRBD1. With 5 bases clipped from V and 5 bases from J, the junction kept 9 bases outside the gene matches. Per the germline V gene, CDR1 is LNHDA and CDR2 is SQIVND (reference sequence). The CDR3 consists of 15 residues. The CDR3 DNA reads TGTGCCAGTAGTTCGATGACAGGGGGAAGAACTGAAGCTTTCTTT. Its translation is CASSSMTGGRTEAFF.

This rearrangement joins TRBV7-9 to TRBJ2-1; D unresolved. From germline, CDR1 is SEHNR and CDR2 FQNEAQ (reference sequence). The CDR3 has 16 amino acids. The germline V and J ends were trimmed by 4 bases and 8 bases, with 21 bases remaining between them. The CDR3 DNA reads TGTGCCAGCAGCTCCCGACACTCATCCGATAGGTATGAGCAGTTCTTC. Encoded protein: CASSSRHSSDRYEQFF. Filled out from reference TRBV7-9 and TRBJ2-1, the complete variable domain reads DTGVSQNPRHKITKRGQNVTFRCDPISEHNRLYWYRQTLGQGPEFLTYFQNEAQLEKSRLLSDRFSAERPKGSFSTLEIQRTEQGDSAMYLCASSSRHSSDRYEQFFGPGTRLTVL.

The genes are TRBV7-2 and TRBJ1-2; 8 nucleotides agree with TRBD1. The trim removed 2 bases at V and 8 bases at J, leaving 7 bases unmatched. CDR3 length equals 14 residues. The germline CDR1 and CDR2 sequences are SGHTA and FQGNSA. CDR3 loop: CASSLTQGAGGYTF. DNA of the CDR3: TGTGCCAGCAGCTTAACCCAGGGGGCGGGCGGCTACACCTTC.

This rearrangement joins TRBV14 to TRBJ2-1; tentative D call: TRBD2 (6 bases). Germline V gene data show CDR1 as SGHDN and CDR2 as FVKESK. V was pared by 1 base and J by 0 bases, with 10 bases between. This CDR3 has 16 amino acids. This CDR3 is CASSQVLAASYNEQFF. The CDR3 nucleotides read TGTGCCAGCAGCCAAGTCTTAGCGGCCTCCTACAATGAGCAGTTCTTC.

The CDR3 loop is CASRDPGSSSYEQYF. CDR3 DNA sequence: TGTGCCAGTAGGGATCCAGGGTCATCTTCCTACGAGCAGTACTTC. The V gene is TRBV19, the J gene TRBJ2-7, with D possibly TRBD1 on 5 matching bases. V lost 6 bases to trimming and J lost 1 base, with 16 bases between them. The CDR3 runs to 15 residues. Germline V lookup: CDR1 LNHDA, CDR2 SQIVND (reference sequence).

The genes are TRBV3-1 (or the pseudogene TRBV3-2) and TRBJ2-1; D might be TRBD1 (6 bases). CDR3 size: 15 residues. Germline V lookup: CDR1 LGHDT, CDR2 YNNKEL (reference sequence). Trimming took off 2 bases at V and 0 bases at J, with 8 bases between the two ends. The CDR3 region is CASSQTGSSYNEQFF. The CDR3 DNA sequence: TGTGCCAGCAGCCAAACAGGGAGCTCCTACAATGAGCAGTTCTTC.

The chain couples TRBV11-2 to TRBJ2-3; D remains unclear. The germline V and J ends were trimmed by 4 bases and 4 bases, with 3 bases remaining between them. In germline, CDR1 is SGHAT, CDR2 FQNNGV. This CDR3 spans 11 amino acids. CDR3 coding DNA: TGTGCCAGCAGCTCTTCAGATACGCAGTATTTT. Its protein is CASSSSDTQYF.

CDR3 DNA sequence: TGTGCCAGCAGTGACTCAGCAGGGGGGCCCACAGATACGCAGTATTTT. This gives the protein CASSDSAGGPTDTQYF. J is TRBJ2-3 and V is TRBV6-4; TRBD1 is a possible D gene (7 bases). Looked up from germline, CDR1 is MRHNA and CDR2 is SNTAGT. V was cut by 0 bases and J by 2 bases, with 12 bases left in between. The CDR3 is made up of 16 amino acids.

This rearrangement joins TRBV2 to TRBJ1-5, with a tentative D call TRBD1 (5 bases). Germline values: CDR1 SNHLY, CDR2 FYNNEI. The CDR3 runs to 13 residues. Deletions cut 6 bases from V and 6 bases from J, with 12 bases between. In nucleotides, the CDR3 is TGTGCCAGCAGGGCAGGGTGGGTTCAGCCCCAGCATTTT. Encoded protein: CASRAGWVQPQHF.

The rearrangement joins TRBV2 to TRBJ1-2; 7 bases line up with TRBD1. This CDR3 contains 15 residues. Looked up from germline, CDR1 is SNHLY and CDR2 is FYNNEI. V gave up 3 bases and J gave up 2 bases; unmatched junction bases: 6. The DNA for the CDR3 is TGTGCCAGCAGTGAGATACAGGGGTCCAACTATGGCTACACCTTC. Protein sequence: CASSEIQGSNYGYTF.

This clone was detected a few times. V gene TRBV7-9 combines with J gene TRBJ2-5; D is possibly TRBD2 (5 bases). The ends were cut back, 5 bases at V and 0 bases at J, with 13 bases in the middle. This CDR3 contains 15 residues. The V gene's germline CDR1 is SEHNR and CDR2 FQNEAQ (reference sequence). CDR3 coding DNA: TGTGCCAGCAGCCCCAAGCGGAGGTACCAAGAGACCCAGTACTTC. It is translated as CASSPKRRYQETQYF.

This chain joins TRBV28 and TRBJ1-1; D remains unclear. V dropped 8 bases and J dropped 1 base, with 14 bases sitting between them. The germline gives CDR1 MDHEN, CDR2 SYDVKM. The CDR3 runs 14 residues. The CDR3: CASYYGGSNTEAFF. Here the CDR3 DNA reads TGTGCCAGCTACTATGGAGGGTCGAACACTGAAGCTTTCTTT.

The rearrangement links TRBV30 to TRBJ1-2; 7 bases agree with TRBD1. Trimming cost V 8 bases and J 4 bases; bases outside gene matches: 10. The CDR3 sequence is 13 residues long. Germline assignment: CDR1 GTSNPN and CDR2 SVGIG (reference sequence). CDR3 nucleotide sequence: TGTGCCGGCCTACAGGGGTCGCCCTATGGCTACACCTTC. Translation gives CAGLQGSPYGYTF. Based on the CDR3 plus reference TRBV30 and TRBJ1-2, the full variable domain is SQTIHQWPATLVQPVGSPLSLECTVEGTSNPNLYWYRQAAGRGLQLLFYSVGIGQISSEVPQNLSASRPQDRQFILSSKKLLLSDSGFYLCAGLQGSPYGYTFGSGTRLTVV.

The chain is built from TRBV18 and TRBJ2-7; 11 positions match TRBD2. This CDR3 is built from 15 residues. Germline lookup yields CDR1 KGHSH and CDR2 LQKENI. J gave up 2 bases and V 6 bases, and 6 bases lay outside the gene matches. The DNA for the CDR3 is TGTGCCAGCTCGCCCGGGACTAGCGGAACCTACGAGCAGTACTTC. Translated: CASSPGTSGTYEQYF.

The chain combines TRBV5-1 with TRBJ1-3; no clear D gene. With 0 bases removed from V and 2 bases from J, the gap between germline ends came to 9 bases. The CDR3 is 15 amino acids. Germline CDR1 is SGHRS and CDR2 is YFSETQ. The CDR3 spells CASSLAGVTGNTIYF. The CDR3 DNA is TGCGCCAGCAGCTTGGCCGGGGTTACTGGAAACACCATATATTTT.

The chain's CDR3 is CASSSQGGETQYF. The CDR3 region has the DNA TGTGCCAGCAGCTCACAGGGAGGGGAGACCCAGTACTTC. J is TRBJ2-5 and V is TRBV6-2 or TRBV6-3; possible D gene TRBD2, 7 bases. The CDR3 sequence is 13 residues long. From germline, CDR1 is MNHEY and CDR2 SVGEGT. The ends were cut back, 6 bases at V and 5 bases at J, with 13 bases in the middle.

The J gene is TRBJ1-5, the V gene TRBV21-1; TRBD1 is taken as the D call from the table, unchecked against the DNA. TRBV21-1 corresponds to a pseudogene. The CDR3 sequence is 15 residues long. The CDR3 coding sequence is TGTGCCAGCAGCAAGGACAGGGTCGGCAATCAGCCCCAGCATTTT. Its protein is CASSKDRVGNQPQHF.

CDR3 in DNA: TGTGCCAGCAGCTTAGAGTTTCCGGGATACGCTGAAGCTTTCTTT. Amino acids: CASSLEFPGYAEAFF. The V and J genes are TRBV11-2 and TRBJ1-1; no clear D gene. The CDR3 loop spans 15 amino acids. V was trimmed by 0 bases and J by 6 bases, leaving 14 bases between them. Germline CDR1 and CDR2: SGHAT and FQNNGV.

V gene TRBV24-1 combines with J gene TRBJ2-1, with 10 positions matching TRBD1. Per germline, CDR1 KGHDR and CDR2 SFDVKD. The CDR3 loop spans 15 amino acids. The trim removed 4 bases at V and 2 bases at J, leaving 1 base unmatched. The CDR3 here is CATSEGQGAYNEQFF. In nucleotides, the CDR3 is TGTGCCACCAGTGAAGGACAGGGGGCCTACAATGAGCAGTTCTTC.

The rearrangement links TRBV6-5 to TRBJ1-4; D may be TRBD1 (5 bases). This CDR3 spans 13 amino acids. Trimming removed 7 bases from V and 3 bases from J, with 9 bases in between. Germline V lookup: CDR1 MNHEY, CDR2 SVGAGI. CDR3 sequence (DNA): TGTGCCAGCACGGAGACAGCTAATGAAAAACTGTTTTTT. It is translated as CASTETANEKLFF.

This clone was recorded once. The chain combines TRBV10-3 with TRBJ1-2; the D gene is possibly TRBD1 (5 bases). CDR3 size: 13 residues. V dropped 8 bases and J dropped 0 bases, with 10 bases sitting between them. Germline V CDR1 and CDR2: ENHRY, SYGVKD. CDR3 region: CAISQGANYGYTF. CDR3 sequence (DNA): TGTGCCATCTCCCAGGGTGCTAACTATGGCTACACCTTC.

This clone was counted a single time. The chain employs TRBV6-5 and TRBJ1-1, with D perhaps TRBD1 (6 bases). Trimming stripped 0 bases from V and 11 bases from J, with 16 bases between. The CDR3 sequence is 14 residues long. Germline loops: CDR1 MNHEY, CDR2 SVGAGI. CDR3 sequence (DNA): TGTGCCAGCAGTTACTCGAGTCAGGGGATGTACGCTTTCTTT. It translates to CASSYSSQGMYAFF.

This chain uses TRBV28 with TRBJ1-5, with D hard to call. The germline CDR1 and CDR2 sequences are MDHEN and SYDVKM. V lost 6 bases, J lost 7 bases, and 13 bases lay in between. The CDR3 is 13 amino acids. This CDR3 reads CASRHGWAQPQHF. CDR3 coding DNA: TGTGCCAGCAGACACGGTTGGGCACAGCCCCAGCATTTT.

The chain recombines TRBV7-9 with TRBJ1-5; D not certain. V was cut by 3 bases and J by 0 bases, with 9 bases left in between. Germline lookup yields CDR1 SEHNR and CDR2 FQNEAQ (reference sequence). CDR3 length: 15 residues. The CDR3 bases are TGTGCCAGCAGCTTCGGAGTAAATAGCAATCAGCCCCAGCATTTT. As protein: CASSFGVNSNQPQHF.

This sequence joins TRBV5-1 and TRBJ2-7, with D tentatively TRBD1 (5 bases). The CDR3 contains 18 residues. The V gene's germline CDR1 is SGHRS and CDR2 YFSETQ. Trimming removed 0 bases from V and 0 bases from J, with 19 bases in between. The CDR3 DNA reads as TGCGCCAGCAGCTTGGGTTGGTTAACAGGTGATTCCTCCTACGAGCAGTACTTC. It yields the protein CASSLGWLTGDSSYEQYF.

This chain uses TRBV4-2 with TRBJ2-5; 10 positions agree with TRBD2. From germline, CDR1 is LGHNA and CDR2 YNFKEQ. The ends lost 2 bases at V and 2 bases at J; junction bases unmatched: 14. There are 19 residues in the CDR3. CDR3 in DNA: TGTGCCAGCAGCCAAAACTCGGTAGCGGGAGGAGGCGGGCAAGAGACCCAGTACTTC. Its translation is CASSQNSVAGGGGQETQYF.

In nucleotides, the CDR3 is TGTGCCAGCAGCAGATACGGGGATGAAGCTTTCTTT. This codes for CASSRYGDEAFF. The chain carries TRBV3-1 (or the pseudogene TRBV3-2) and TRBJ1-1; D call uncertain. V lost 5 bases, J lost 7 bases, and 11 bases lay in between. This CDR3 contains 12 residues. Germline V gene lookup returns CDR1 LGHDT and CDR2 YNNKEL (reference sequence).

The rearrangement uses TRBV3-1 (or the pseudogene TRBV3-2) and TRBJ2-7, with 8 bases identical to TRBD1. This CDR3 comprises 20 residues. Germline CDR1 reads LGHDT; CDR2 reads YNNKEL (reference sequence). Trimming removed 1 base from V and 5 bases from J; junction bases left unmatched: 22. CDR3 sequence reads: CASSQGFLTGEILGSNEQYF. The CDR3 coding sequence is TGTGCCAGCAGCCAAGGCTTCCTGACAGGGGAAATCTTAGGATCCAACGAGCAGTACTTC.

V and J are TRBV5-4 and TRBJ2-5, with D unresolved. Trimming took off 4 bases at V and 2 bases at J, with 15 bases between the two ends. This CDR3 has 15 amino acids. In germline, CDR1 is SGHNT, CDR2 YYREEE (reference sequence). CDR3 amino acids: CASSPEPTEQETQYF. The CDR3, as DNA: TGTGCCAGCAGCCCTGAACCAACAGAGCAAGAGACCCAGTACTTC. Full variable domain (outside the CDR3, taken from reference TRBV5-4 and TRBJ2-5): ETGVTQSPTHLIKTRGQQVTLRCSSQSGHNTVSWYQQALGQGPQFIFQYYREEENGRGNFPPRFSGLQFPNYSSELNVNALELDDSALYLCASSPEPTEQETQYFGPGTRLLVL.